This TCR beta chain was captured by sequencing in a study of cytomegalovirus exposure and HLA in healthy donors. Study conclusions and caveats: Of the V segments, some could not be distinguished, including TRBV6-2 and TRBV6-3, and were excluded.

Trimming shortened V by 6 bases and J by 6 bases, and 18 bases separated the two germline ends. The CDR3 covers 15 residues. Per the germline V gene, CDR1 is LNHDA and CDR2 is SQIVND (reference sequence). This clone was seen more than once but under ten times. Its antigen is unidentified. It was with 60 Vbeta and 13 Jbeta primers that the PCR ran. Clones were sequenced by immunoSEQ multiplex PCR, and TCRdb holds only the in-frame ones, with some missing. The profile shows 200,000 or so clones, more than 75% of them singletons. V and J are TRBV19 and TRBJ2-1; D might be TRBD2 (6 bases). The sequence was obtained from a male donor in good health and CMV-seronegative. The sequenced material came from PBMCs. The CDR3 loop reads CASRLVGSGVNEQFF. CDR3 DNA sequence: TGTGCCAGTAGGCTAGTGGGTAGCGGTGTCAATGAGCAGTTCTTC.